The 7 T cell receptor beta chains given below trace back to one sample, sequenced in a study of cytomegalovirus exposure and HLA in healthy donors. The PCR ran on 60 Vbeta and 13 Jbeta primers. TCRdb keeps only in-frame clones here, not all; method: immunoSEQ multiplex PCR. The table records 160,000 or so clones, just over 70% of them present only once. The material sequenced was PBMCs. These TCRs come from a human donor in good health.

V gene TRBV18 combines with J gene TRBJ2-4; maybe TRBD1 (6 bases). Trimming took 2 bases from V and 9 from J, leaving 14 bases between them. The CDR3 has 14 amino acids. The germline V gene has CDR1 KGHSH and CDR2 LQKENI. The CDR3 sequence is CASSPTGSGGIQYF. CDR3 in DNA: TGTGCCAGCTCACCAACAGGGTCTGGGGGCATTCAGTACTTC.

In regard to this clone: Different DNA sequences within this sample yield the same CDR3. The gene calls are TRBV5-1 and TRBJ1-4; D gene ambiguous. Trimming shortened V by 0 bases and J by 4 bases, and 10 bases separated the two germline ends. Germline lookup yields CDR1 SGHRS and CDR2 YFSETQ. CDR3 length equals 15 residues. This CDR3 is CASSLDSAYNEKLFF. The CDR3 DNA sequence: TGCGCCAGCAGCTTGGATTCAGCGTATAATGAAAAACTGTTTTTT.

In this sample, this clone turned up a few times. This chain links TRBV7-9 with TRBJ1-1, with D perhaps matching TRBD1 (5 bases). CDR1 SEHNR and CDR2 FQNEAQ come from the germline V gene (reference sequence). V lost 0 bases and J lost 0, with 5 bases in between. This CDR3 comprises 14 residues. The CDR3 is CASSLATVNTEAFF. CDR3 sequence (DNA): TGTGCCAGCAGCTTAGCGACAGTGAACACTGAAGCTTTCTTT.

The chain employs TRBV19 and TRBJ1-5; TRBD1 agrees at 10 bases. Germline V gene lookup returns CDR1 LNHDA and CDR2 SQIVND (reference sequence). The CDR3 totals 17 residues. V shed 4 bases, J shed 6 bases, and the junction held 12 bases outside the gene matches. The CDR3 DNA sequence: TGTGCCAGTAGTACCGGGACAGGGGAGGCTGGCAGTCAGCCCCAGCATTTT. This codes for CASSTGTGEAGSQPQHF.

The chain joins TRBV4-1 to TRBJ2-3; 7 nucleotides agree with TRBD1. Germline CDR1 and CDR2: MGHRA and YSYEKL. The J segment lost 2 bases and the V segment lost 0 bases, leaving 5 bases of the junction unmatched. CDR3 length equals 16 residues. DNA for the CDR3: TGCGCCAGCAGCCAAGAGGGCAGGGGGTTCACAGATACGCAGTATTTT. Protein: CASSQEGRGFTDTQYF.

This chain joins TRBV30 and TRBJ2-2; possibly TRBD2 for D (5 bases). Per the germline V gene, CDR1 is GTSNPN and CDR2 is SVGIG (reference sequence). Trimming took off 8 bases at V and 3 bases at J, with 16 bases between the two ends. The CDR3 is made up of 14 amino acids. The CDR3 DNA sequence: TGTGCCCGGGAAGGAACCGGGGACACCGGGGAGCTGTTTTTT. Translated, it gives CAREGTGDTGELFF.

The rearrangement joins TRBV2 to TRBJ2-5, with D perhaps matching TRBD2 (6 bases). The germline V gene encodes CDR1 SNHLY and CDR2 FYNNEI. Trimming pared 7 bases from V and 3 bases from J, leaving 12 bases between. The CDR3 extends over 13 amino acids. The CDR3 loop is CASKVIAEETQYF. The CDR3 DNA follows: TGTGCCAGCAAGGTAATAGCGGAAGAGACCCAGTACTTC.